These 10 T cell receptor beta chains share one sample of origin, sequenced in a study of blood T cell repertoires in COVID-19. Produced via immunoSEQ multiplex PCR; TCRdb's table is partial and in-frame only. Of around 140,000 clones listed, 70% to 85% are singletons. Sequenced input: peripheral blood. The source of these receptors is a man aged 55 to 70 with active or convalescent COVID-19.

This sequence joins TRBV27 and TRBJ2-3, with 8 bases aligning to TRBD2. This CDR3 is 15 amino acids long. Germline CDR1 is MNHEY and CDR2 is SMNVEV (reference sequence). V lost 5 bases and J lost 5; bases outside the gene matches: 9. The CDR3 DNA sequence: TGTGCCAGCAGTCCACAAGGACTAGCTGGAGATACGCAGTATTTT. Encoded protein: CASSPQGLAGDTQYF.

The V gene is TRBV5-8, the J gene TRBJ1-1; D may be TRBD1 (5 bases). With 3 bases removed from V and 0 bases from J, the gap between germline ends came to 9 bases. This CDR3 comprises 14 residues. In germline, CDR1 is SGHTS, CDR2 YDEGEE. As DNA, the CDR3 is TGTGCCAGCAGCTCAGGGTCAATGAACACTGAAGCTTTCTTT. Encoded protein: CASSSGSMNTEAFF.

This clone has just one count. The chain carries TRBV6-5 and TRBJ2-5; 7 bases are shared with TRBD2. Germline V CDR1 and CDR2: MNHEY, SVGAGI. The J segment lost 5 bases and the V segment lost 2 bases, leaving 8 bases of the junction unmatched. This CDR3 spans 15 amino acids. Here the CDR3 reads CASSYGQLSGETQYF. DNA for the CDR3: TGTGCCAGCAGTTACGGGCAGCTTAGCGGGGAGACCCAGTACTTC.

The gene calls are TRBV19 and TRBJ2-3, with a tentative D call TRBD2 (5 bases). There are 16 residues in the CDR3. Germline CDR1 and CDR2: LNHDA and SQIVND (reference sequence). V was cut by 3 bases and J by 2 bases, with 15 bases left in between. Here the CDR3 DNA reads TGTGCCAGTAGTATTGTCGGAGGACTTATCACAGATACGCAGTATTTT. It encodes CASSIVGGLITDTQYF.

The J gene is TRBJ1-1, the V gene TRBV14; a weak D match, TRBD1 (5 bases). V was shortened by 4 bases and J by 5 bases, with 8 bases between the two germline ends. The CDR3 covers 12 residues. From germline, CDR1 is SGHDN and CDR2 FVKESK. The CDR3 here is CASSPGRTEAFF. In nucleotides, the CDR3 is TGTGCCAGCAGCCCAGGGCGGACTGAAGCTTTCTTT. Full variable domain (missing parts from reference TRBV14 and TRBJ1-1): EAGVTQFPSHSVIEKGQTVTLRCDPISGHDNLYWYRRVMGKEIKFLLHFVKESKQDESGMPNNRFLAERTGGTYSTLKVQPAELEDSGVYFCASSPGRTEAFFGQGTRLTVV.

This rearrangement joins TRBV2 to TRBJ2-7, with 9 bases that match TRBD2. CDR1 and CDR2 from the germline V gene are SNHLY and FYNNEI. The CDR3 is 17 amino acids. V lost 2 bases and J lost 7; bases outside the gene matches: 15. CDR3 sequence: CASSESVLAGVRNEQYV. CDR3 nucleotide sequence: TGTGCCAGCAGTGAAAGCGTCTTAGCGGGAGTTCGTAATGAGCAGTACGTC.

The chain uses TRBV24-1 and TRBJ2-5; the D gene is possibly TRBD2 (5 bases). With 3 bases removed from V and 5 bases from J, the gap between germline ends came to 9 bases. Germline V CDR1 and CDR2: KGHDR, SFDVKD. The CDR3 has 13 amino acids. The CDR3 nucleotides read TGTGCCACCAGTGATGAGGGAGTGGAGACCCAGTACTTC. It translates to CATSDEGVETQYF.

The CDR3 region has the DNA TGTGCCTGGACCCCAGGAGGGGCGGGTCAGCCCCAGCATTTT. Translation gives CAWTPGGAGQPQHF. V and J are TRBV30 and TRBJ1-5; D perhaps matches TRBD1 (5 bases). This CDR3 spans 14 amino acids. Germline values: CDR1 GTSNPN, CDR2 SVGIG (reference sequence). V dropped 4 bases and J dropped 6 bases, with 16 bases sitting between them. The full variable domain, its missing parts supplied by reference TRBV30 and TRBJ1-5, is SQTIHQWPATLVQPVGSPLSLECTVEGTSNPNLYWYRQAAGRGLQLLFYSVGIGQISSEVPQNLSASRPQDRQFILSSKKLLLSDSGFYLCAWTPGGAGQPQHFGDGTRLSIL.

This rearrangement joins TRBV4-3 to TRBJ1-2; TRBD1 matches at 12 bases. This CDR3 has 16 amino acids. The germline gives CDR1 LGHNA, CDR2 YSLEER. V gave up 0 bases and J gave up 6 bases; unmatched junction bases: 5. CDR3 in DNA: TGCGCCAGCAGCCAAGATTGGGGGGACAGGGGGCATGGCTACACCTTC. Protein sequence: CASSQDWGDRGHGYTF.

CDR3 sequence reads: CASSPQGTGGANYGYTF. CDR3 nucleotide sequence: TGTGCCAGCTCACCACAAGGCACAGGAGGGGCTAACTATGGCTACACCTTC. The V and J genes are TRBV18 and TRBJ1-2; possible D gene TRBD1, 5 bases. The CDR3 is 17 amino acids. In germline, CDR1 is KGHSH, CDR2 LQKENI. The germline V and J ends were trimmed by 1 base and 0 bases, with 15 bases remaining between them.